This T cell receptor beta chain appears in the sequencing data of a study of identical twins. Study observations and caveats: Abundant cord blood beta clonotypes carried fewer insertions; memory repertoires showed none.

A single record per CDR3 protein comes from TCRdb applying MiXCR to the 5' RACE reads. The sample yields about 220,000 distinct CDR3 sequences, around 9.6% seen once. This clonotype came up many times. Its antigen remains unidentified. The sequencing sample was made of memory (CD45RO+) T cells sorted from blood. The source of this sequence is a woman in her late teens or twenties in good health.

CDR3 DNA sequence: TGTGCCATCAGGAGGGGGGATGAGCAGTTCTTC. Protein: CAIRRGDEQFF. The J gene is TRBJ2-1, the V gene TRBV10-3; TRBD1 or TRBD2 may be the D gene (6 bases each). The V gene's germline CDR1 is ENHRY and CDR2 SYGVKD. The V end lost 6 bases, the J end lost 8 bases, and 8 bases lay between the germline ends. CDR3 length: 11 amino acids.